Each of the 13 T cell receptor beta chains below was sequenced from the same sample in a study of T-cell memory formation after mild COVID-19. TCRdb re-called the 5' RACE reads with MiXCR, one entry per CDR3 protein. The sample lists roughly 47,000 distinct CDR3 sequences; 5.5% to 7.5% were seen once. The sample was PBMCs or a T cell subset sorted from them (not recorded which). The receptors shown here come from a man between 18 and 35 years old who had mild COVID-19 (a few samples of this study predate the infection). Cell type and time point are not known.

This chain joins TRBV27 and TRBJ1-5; no firm D call. Germline V gives CDR1 MNHEY, CDR2 SMNVEV (reference sequence). The CDR3 runs 16 residues. The V gene lost 2 bases and the J gene lost 1 base, with 12 bases spanning the gap. The CDR3 DNA sequence: TGTGCCAGCAGTTTAAACGCCGTGACCAGCAATCAGCCCCAGCATTTT. Residues: CASSLNAVTSNQPQHF.

This clonotype has a handful of counts. The J gene is TRBJ1-1, the V gene TRBV7-2; D is unclear. The CDR3 is 14 amino acids. Trimming pared 3 bases from V and 4 bases from J, leaving 12 bases between. CDR1 and CDR2 (germline): SGHTA, FQGNSA. CDR3 nucleotides: TGTGCCAGCAGCTTTCGCTCCGGGAGCACTGAAGCTTTCTTT. Protein: CASSFRSGSTEAFF.

This clonotype was seen a few times. CDR3 region: CASSTRGDTEAFF. The DNA for the CDR3 is TGTGCCAGCAGTACGAGGGGGGACACTGAAGCTTTCTTT. The chain couples TRBV6-5 to TRBJ1-1; perhaps TRBD1 as D (6 bases). Germline lookup yields CDR1 MNHEY and CDR2 SVGAGI. CDR3 size: 13 residues. V was pared by 5 bases and J by 3 bases, with 10 bases between.

This chain links TRBV19 with TRBJ1-1; 10 bases match TRBD1. Germline-derived CDR1 and CDR2 are LNHDA and SQIVND (reference sequence). The CDR3 contains 15 residues. The J segment lost 4 bases and the V segment lost 5 bases, leaving 7 bases of the junction unmatched. CDR3 coding DNA: TGTGCCAGTAGTTCCAGACAGGGGGCGAGCACTGAAGCTTTCTTT. Protein: CASSSRQGASTEAFF.

This rearrangement joins TRBV5-1 to TRBJ2-7, with 8 bases lining up with TRBD1. The CDR3 sequence is 12 residues long. From germline, CDR1 is SGHRS and CDR2 YFSETQ. V trimming: 5 bases; J trimming: 5 bases; junction bases outside the gene matches: 3. Here the CDR3 DNA reads TGCGCCAGCAGACAGGGGGTAAACGAGCAGTACTTC. It codes for CASRQGVNEQYF. The whole variable domain, remainder taken from reference TRBV5-1 and TRBJ2-7, is KAGVTQTPRYLIKTRGQQVTLSCSPISGHRSVSWYQQTPGQGLQFLFEYFSETQRNKGNFPGRFSGRQFSNSRSEMNVSTLELGDSALYLCASRQGVNEQYFGPGTRLTVT.

This clonotype was seen ten or more times. This chain links TRBV12-3 or TRBV12-4 with TRBJ1-1; no clear D. The V end lost 6 bases, the J end lost 0 bases, and 8 bases lay between the germline ends. The length of the CDR3 is 13 residues. The chain's CDR3 is CASSLDLNTEAFF. In nucleotides, the CDR3 is TGTGCCAGCAGCCTGGACTTGAACACTGAAGCTTTCTTT.

Ten or more counts support this clonotype. The V and J genes are TRBV6-5 and TRBJ2-4, with 9 bases that match TRBD1. Trimming cost V 6 bases and J 8 bases; bases outside gene matches: 8. CDR1 is MNHEY, CDR2 SVGAGI, per germline. This CDR3 has 14 amino acids. CDR3 coding DNA: TGTGCCAGCAGCCCCAGGACAGGGGAAGACATTCAGTACTTC. This gives the protein CASSPRTGEDIQYF.

The chain has TRBV10-3 and TRBJ2-3, with D uncertain. V was trimmed by 6 bases and J by 0 bases, leaving 10 bases between them. CDR1 is ENHRY, CDR2 SYGVKD, per germline. CDR3 length: 14 residues. The CDR3 coding sequence is TGTGCCATCAGCCCGAGGATAAGCACAGATACGCAGTATTTT. Its translation: CAISPRISTDTQYF.

This clonotype was seen at least ten times. For the CDR3, the DNA is TGTGCCAGCAGTTATGGGCGGACGACTGAAGCTTTCTTT. This sequence encodes CASSYGRTTEAFF. The chain is built from TRBV6-2 or TRBV6-3 and TRBJ1-1, with unresolved D. CDR3 length equals 13 residues. The germline V gene has CDR1 MNHEY and CDR2 SVGEGT. With 3 bases removed from V and 5 bases from J, the gap between germline ends came to 10 bases.

This rearrangement joins TRBV4-1 to TRBJ1-1; weak D call: TRBD1 (5 bases). Trimming left V 4 bases short and J 8 bases short, with 17 bases between. CDR1 is MGHRA, CDR2 YSYEKL, per germline. This CDR3 region has 14 residues. The chain's CDR3 is CASSPILRGREAFF. Written as DNA, the CDR3 is TGCGCCAGCAGCCCCATATTGCGGGGCAGAGAAGCTTTCTTT.

This clonotype was recorded a few times. The rearrangement links TRBV2 to TRBJ1-2; TRBD1 might be the D (5 bases). The CDR3 is 13 residues long. The V gene's germline CDR1 is SNHLY and CDR2 FYNNEI. Trimming shortened V by 8 bases and J by 2 bases, and 12 bases separated the two germline ends. CDR3 in DNA: TGTGCCAGCGGATACAGACAGAACTATGGCTACACCTTC. Translation gives CASGYRQNYGYTF. Looking up the rest from reference TRBV2 and TRBJ1-2 gives the full variable domain: EPEVTQTPSHQVTQMGQEVILRCVPISNHLYFYWYRQILGQKVEFLVSFYNNEISEKSEIFDDQFSVERPDGSNFTLKIRSTKLEDSAMYFCASGYRQNYGYTFGSGTRLTVV.

V usage is TRBV5-1 and J usage is TRBJ2-5; unclear D gene. The V end was cut by 4 bases, the J end by 0 bases, with 4 bases between. Germline V gene lookup returns CDR1 SGHRS and CDR2 YFSETQ. The CDR3 has 12 residues. CDR3 in amino acids: CASSDDQETQYF. The CDR3 nucleotides read TGCGCCAGCAGCGACGACCAAGAGACCCAGTACTTC.

V is TRBV9 and J is TRBJ1-6; unclear D gene. V lost 4 bases and J 7 bases, leaving 15 bases between the germline ends. The CDR3 contains 15 residues. Germline V gene data show CDR1 as SGDLS and CDR2 as YYNGEE. CDR3 sequence reads: CASSRGGPRNSPLHF. For the CDR3, the DNA is TGTGCCAGCAGCAGAGGAGGGCCCCGCAATTCACCCCTCCACTTT.